What follows are 2 T cell receptor beta chains derived from one specimen sequenced in a study of beta chain features in type 1 diabetes. Their antigen targets remain unknown. Overall study findings and caveats: TCRB CDR3s were moderately but significantly shorter in Type 1 diabetes patients in all four CD4+ subsets.

Sequenced material consisted of expressed TCRB transcripts (all of the isolated RNA was reverse transcribed). The assay was immunoSEQ multiplex PCR, and TCRdb's table has in-frame clones only and misses some. The sample has 500,000 to 850,000 clones, over 12% seen once. The sample consisted of naive CD4+ T cells from blood. The receptors were gathered from a man aged 18 to 30 with type 1 diabetes.

With respect to this clone: Other DNA sequences within the sample encode an identical CDR3. The CDR3 loop reads CAISWDRQETQYF. The CDR3 nucleotides read TGTGCCATCAGCTGGGACAGGCAAGAGACCCAGTACTTC. The chain combines TRBV10-3 with TRBJ2-5; 8 positions match TRBD1. The germline gives CDR1 ENHRY, CDR2 SYGVKD. The CDR3 contains 13 residues. V shed 6 bases, J shed 2 bases, and the junction held 2 bases outside the gene matches.

The rearrangement links TRBV25-1 to TRBJ1-6, with 7 positions matching TRBD1. The CDR3 has 14 residues. The germline V gene has CDR1 MGHDK and CDR2 SYGVNS. The J segment lost 4 bases and the V segment lost 8 bases, leaving 5 bases of the junction unmatched. This chain's CDR3 is CASGPQGYNSPLHF. In DNA form, the CDR3 reads TGTGCCAGCGGGCCACAGGGGTATAATTCACCCCTCCACTTT.